This T cell receptor (beta chain) stems from a study of Ad26.COV2.S vaccination and SARS-CoV-2 variants. For the study at large: Recipients of Ad26.COV2.S got it intramuscularly, once or twice 56 days apart.

Treatment given: some 19 received Ad26.COV2.S at low or high dose, single or two shots; about 5 received placebo; per-sample allocation not given. Samples came from day 63 after the first vaccine or placebo injection. Some clones are missing from TCRdb's copy, which holds only in-frame ones; the method was immunoSEQ multiplex PCR. This sample has 500,000 or so clones, with around 88% found just once. J lost 7 bases, V lost 5 bases, and 10 bases had no gene match. This CDR3 is built from 14 residues. Germline assignment: CDR1 GTSNPN and CDR2 SVGIG (reference sequence). The chain joins TRBV30 to TRBJ1-5, with 8 bases identical to TRBD1. The source is a person aged 18-65 years who received the Ad26.COV2.S COVID-19 vaccine or a placebo. This sample comprised peripheral blood, obtained in a trial of Ad26.COV2.S vaccine versus placebo. CDR3 loop: CAWARTGILQPQHF. In DNA form, the CDR3 reads TGTGCCTGGGCCCGGACAGGGATATTGCAGCCCCAGCATTTT.